This T cell receptor beta chain came from a study of T-cell memory formation after mild COVID-19 (dated by TCRdb to the early 2020s). Looking at the study overall: TCR sequence clusters from the two donors were largely donor specific. T-cell clones expanding and contracting after mild COVID-19 in a couple of donors were tracked by longitudinal TCRalpha and TCRbeta repertoire sequencing. The cohort comprised two young, previously healthy adult volunteers, one female and one male.

V is cut by 4 bases and J by 10 bases, and the space between the germline ends is 21 bases. The CDR3 spans 15 residues, from the cysteine through the phenylalanine. The kept DNA is CDR3 alone, 45 bases in frame from the first base. For CDR1 and CDR2, the germline V gene lists SGHRS and YFSETQ. The investigation overall reported the following: Some responding clones were detected in pre-infection memory, suggesting pre-existing cross-reactive memory T cells joined the SARS-CoV-2 response. SARS-CoV-2 specificity was not confirmed for the second-wave clones peaking on day 37. Contracting CD4+ clones were found mainly in CM and EM memory subsets, while CD8+ clones were enriched in EMRA. Clones contracting from day 15 to 85 had balanced CD4/CD8 phenotypes, while a second wave expanding from day 15 to 37 was biased towards CD4+. Only a couple of mild cases were covered by the study, and larger cohorts that include severe cases with pre-infection samples were considered necessary.

Ficoll-Paque density gradient centrifugation was the method used to isolate PBMCs. Instrument used: Illumina NovaSeq 6000. TCRalpha and TCRbeta cDNA libraries were constructed by 5'RACE with constant-segment primers, with sample barcodes and unique molecular identifiers being introduced. Trizol reagent was used to extract RNA from every sample. The libraries were amplified in two PCR steps, and the second step added a second sample barcode and Illumina TruSeq adapters. The libraries were sequenced on an Illumina NovaSeq using 2 x 150 bp paired-end reads. The authors' pipeline ran thus. Reads were demultiplexed and collapsed into UMI-guided consensus sequences with migec v1.2.7. With mixcr v2.1.11, UMI consensuses were aligned to TRA and TRB V and J templates and assembled into clonotypes. Clonotypes were classified as expanded or contracted when called significant by both edgeR and NoisET, with noise models trained on biological replicates. edgeR calls used a false discovery rate-adjusted p below 0.01 and a log2 fold-change threshold of 1. As an exploratory analysis of dynamics, max-normalized trajectories of the 1000 most abundant clonotypes were examined with PCA combined with hierarchical clustering. Each responding clone was given a CD4 or CD8 phenotype based on the CD4+ and CD8+ repertoires, which had been sequenced separately. Using fastp at Q25 and MiXCR, TCRdb reprocessed the public reads and kept productive beta chains. Merged by CDR3 protein, the rows form single entries marked with the most common genes and DNA. The V and J calls, along with clone size, are taken from TCRdb and not from the paper's own processing. The sample table lists 400,000 or so distinct CDR3 sequences, over 20% of them with a count of one. The ten largest clones take up roughly an eighth of the sample.

This clonotype was counted a few times. Its antigen remains unidentified. No base qualities exist here, and no much larger clone lies one base off it. The rearranged chain carries TRBV5-1 and TRBJ2-1; the D gene is possibly TRBD1, with 7 bases matching. The sequencing input was PBMCs or a T cell subset sorted from them (not recorded which). This sequence originates from an adult woman who had mild COVID-19 (a few samples of this study predate the infection). The sample titles of this study are shuffled in the database, so cell type and time point are left out; the donor was told from shared clones. The sequenced DNA is TGCGCCAGCAGCCCTCGACAGGGAGGAGATTCAGAGCAGTTCTTC. This codes for CASSPRQGGDSEQFF.